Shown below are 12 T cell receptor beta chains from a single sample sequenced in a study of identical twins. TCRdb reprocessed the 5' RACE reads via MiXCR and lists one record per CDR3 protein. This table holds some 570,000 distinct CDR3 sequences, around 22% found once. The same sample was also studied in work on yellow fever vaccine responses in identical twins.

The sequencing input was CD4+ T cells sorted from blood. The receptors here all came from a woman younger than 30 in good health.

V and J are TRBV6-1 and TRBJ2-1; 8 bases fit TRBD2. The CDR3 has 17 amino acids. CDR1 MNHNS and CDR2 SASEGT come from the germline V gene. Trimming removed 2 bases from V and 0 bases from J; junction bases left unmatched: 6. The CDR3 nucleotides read TGTGCCAGCAGTGAAACTAGCGGAGCCAGCTCCTACAATGAGCAGTTCTTC. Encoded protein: CASSETSGASSYNEQFF.

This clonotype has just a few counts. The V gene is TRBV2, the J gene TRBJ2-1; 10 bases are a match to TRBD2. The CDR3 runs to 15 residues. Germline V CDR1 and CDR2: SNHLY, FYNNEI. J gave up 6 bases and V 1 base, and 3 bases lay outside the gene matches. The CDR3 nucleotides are TGTGCCAGCAGTGAAGAGGGACTAGCGTTCAATGAGCAGTTCTTC. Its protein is CASSEEGLAFNEQFF.

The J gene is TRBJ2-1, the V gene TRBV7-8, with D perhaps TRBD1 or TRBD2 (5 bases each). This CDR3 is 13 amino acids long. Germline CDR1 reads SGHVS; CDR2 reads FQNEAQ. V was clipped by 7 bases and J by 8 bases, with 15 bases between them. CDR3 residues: CASISRGLDEQFF. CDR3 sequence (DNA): TGTGCCAGCATCTCGAGGGGTTTGGATGAGCAGTTCTTC.

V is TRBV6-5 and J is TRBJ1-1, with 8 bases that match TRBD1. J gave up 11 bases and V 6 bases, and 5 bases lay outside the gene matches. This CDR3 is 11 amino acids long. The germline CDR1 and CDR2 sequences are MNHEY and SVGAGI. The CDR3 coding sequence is TGTGCCAGCAGGACAGGGGTGTTGGCTTTCTTT. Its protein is CASRTGVLAFF.

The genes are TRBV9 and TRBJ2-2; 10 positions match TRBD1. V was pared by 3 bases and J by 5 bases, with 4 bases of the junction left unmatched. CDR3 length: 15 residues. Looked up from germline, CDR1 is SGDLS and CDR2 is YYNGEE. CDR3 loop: CASSGRTGGTGELFF. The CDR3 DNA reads TGTGCCAGCAGCGGAAGGACAGGGGGAACCGGGGAGCTGTTTTTT.

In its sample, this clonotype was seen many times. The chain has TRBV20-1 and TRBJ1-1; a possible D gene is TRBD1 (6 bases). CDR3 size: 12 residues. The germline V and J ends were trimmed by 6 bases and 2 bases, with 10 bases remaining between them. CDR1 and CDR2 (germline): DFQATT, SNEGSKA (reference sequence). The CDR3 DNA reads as TGCAGTGCAAGGGGACACAACACTGAAGCTTTCTTT. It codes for CSARGHNTEAFF.

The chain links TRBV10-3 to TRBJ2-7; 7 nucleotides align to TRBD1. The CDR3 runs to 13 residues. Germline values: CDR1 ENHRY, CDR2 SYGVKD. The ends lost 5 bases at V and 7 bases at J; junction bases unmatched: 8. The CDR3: CAISPEGAGEQYV. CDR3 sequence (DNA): TGTGCCATCAGTCCTGAGGGGGCTGGAGAGCAGTACGTC.

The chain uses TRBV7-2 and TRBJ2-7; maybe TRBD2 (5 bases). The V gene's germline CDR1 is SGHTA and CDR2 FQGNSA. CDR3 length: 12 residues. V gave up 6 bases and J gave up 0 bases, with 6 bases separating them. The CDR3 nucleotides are TGTGCCAGCAGACTAGGCTCCTACGAGCAGTACTTC. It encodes CASRLGSYEQYF.

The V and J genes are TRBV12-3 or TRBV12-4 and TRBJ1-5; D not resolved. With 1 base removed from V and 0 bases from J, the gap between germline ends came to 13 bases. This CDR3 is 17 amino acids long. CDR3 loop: CASSLGPPPNSNQPQHF. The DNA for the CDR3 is TGTGCCAGCAGTTTAGGCCCACCGCCGAATAGCAATCAGCCCCAGCATTTT.

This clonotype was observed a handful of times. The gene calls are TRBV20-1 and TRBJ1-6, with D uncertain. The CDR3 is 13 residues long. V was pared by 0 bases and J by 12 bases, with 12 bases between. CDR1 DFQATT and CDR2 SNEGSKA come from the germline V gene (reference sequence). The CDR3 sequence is CSARDPPKQPLHF. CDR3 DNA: TGCAGTGCTAGAGATCCTCCGAAACAACCCCTCCACTTT.

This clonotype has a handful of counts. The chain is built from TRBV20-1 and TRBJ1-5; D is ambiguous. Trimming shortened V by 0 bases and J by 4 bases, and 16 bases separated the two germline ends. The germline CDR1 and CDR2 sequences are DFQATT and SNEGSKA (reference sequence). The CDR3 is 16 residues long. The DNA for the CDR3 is TGCAGTGCTAGAGAGGCCCGCCCCGAGGGAAATCAGCCCCAGCATTTT. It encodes CSAREARPEGNQPQHF.

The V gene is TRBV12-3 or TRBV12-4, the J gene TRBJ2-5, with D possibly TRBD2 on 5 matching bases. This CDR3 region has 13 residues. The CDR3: CATRGGNQETQYF. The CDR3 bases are TGTGCTACTCGCGGAGGCAACCAAGAGACCCAGTACTTC.